This entry lists 10 T cell receptor beta chains sequenced from one sample in a study of blood T cell repertoires in COVID-19. Measured with immunoSEQ multiplex PCR; TCRdb has only the in-frame clones, and not every one. This table holds 390,000 or so clones, roughly four fifths found once. Source material: PBMCs or T cells enriched from blood (not recorded which). The receptors were sampled from a woman in her forties or fifties who had recovered from COVID-19.

The J gene is TRBJ2-5, the V gene TRBV7-9; possibly TRBD2 for D (6 bases). V was cut by 7 bases and J by 1 base, with 25 bases left in between. Germline CDR1 reads SEHNR; CDR2 reads FQNEAQ (reference sequence). The CDR3 spans 18 residues. CDR3 sequence (DNA): TGTGCCAGCACCTCATACCCTTCAGTAGCGGTGCTCCAAGAGACCCAGTACTTC. It is translated as CASTSYPSVAVLQETQYF.

This sequence joins TRBV19 and TRBJ1-2; possibly TRBD1 for D (6 bases). CDR3 length: 17 residues. Germline values: CDR1 LNHDA, CDR2 SQIVND (reference sequence). V was cut by 6 bases and J by 4 bases, with 24 bases left in between. This CDR3 is CASSPFSGTPVGYGYTF. Here the CDR3 DNA reads TGTGCCAGTAGCCCTTTCTCCGGGACACCCGTCGGCTATGGCTACACCTTC. Based on the CDR3 plus reference TRBV19 and TRBJ1-2, the full variable domain is DGGITQSPKYLFRKEGQNVTLSCEQNLNHDAMYWYRQDPGQGLRLIYYSQIVNDFQKGDIAEGYSVSREKKESFPLTVTSAQKNPTAFYLCASSPFSGTPVGYGYTFGSGTRLTVV.

The V gene is TRBV7-9, the J gene TRBJ2-7, with D uncertain. The CDR3 totals 14 residues. The V end was cut by 2 bases, the J end by 4 bases, with 12 bases between. CDR1 is SEHNR and CDR2 is FQNEAQ in the germline V gene (reference sequence). The CDR3 spells CASSLYHREYEQYF. DNA for the CDR3: TGTGCCAGCAGCTTATATCACCGAGAGTACGAGCAGTACTTC.

The chain has TRBV28 and TRBJ1-2; 7 nucleotides match TRBD1. The CDR3 totals 13 residues. J gave up 9 bases and V 6 bases, and 10 bases lay outside the gene matches. Germline lookup yields CDR1 MDHEN and CDR2 SYDVKM. CDR3 sequence reads: CASRVTGDRSYTF. DNA of the CDR3: TGTGCCAGCAGGGTAACAGGGGACCGGAGCTACACCTTC.

This rearrangement joins TRBV24-1 to TRBJ2-2; TRBD1 matches at 9 bases. Germline CDR1 is KGHDR and CDR2 is SFDVKD. V lost 12 bases and J lost 5; bases outside the gene matches: 6. The CDR3 runs to 13 residues. The CDR3 loop is CAAAGTGTGELFF. DNA for the CDR3: TGTGCCGCCGCCGGGACAGGGACCGGGGAGCTGTTTTTT.

The V gene is TRBV11-3, the J gene TRBJ2-7; TRBD2 matches at 7 bases. CDR1 and CDR2 (germline): SGHNT, YENEEA. With 1 base clipped from V and 4 bases from J, the junction kept 7 bases outside the gene matches. This CDR3 region has 15 residues. Here the CDR3 reads CASSLVGGQIYEQYF. The CDR3 DNA follows: TGTGCCAGCAGCTTAGTGGGAGGGCAGATTTACGAGCAGTACTTC. Looking up the rest from reference TRBV11-3 and TRBJ2-7 gives the full variable domain: EAGVVQSPRYKIIEKKQPVAFWCNPISGHNTLYWYLQNLGQGPELLIRYENEEAVDDSQLPKDRFSAERLKGVDSTLKIQPAELGDSAVYLCASSLVGGQIYEQYFGPGTRLTVT.

V is TRBV9 and J is TRBJ2-7; D perhaps matches TRBD1 (5 bases). CDR1 is SGDLS, CDR2 YYNGEE, per germline. V lost 2 bases, J lost 1 base, and 13 bases lay in between. This CDR3 is 15 amino acids long. The CDR3 DNA reads as TGTGCCAGCAGCGTTGGGCAGGGTAATTCCTACGAGCAGTACTTC. Amino acids: CASSVGQGNSYEQYF.

The CDR3 loop is CASSVLRTSTDTQYF. In DNA form, the CDR3 reads TGTGCCAGCAGCGTACTGCGGACTAGCACAGATACGCAGTATTTT. The chain combines TRBV9 with TRBJ2-3; a possible D gene is TRBD2 (5 bases). V gave up 1 base and J gave up 0 bases, with 9 bases separating them. CDR1 and CDR2 (germline): SGDLS, YYNGEE. The CDR3 sequence is 15 residues long.

The chain uses TRBV6-5 and TRBJ2-1; 8 nucleotides align to TRBD1. From germline, CDR1 is MNHEY and CDR2 SVGAGI. This CDR3 spans 12 amino acids. The V and J ends lost 6 bases and 9 bases, in that order; junction bases with no gene match: 4. CDR3 nucleotide sequence: TGTGCCAGCAGAAGGACAGGGACTGAGCAGTTCTTC. It yields the protein CASRRTGTEQFF.

This clone showed up just a few times. The genes are TRBV27 and TRBJ2-2; 8 nucleotides match TRBD2. The CDR3 has 18 residues. Per germline, CDR1 MNHEY and CDR2 SMNVEV (reference sequence). Trimming removed 2 bases from V and 5 bases from J; junction bases left unmatched: 13. CDR3 loop: CASSLPGPGGPRTGELFF. CDR3 sequence (DNA): TGTGCCAGCAGTTTACCTGGACCGGGAGGGCCTCGAACCGGGGAGCTGTTTTTT.